This T cell receptor (beta chain) comes out of a study of T cells in Graves' hyperthyroidism and ophthalmopathy. The overall study: Any treatment followed the collection of peripheral blood at initial diagnosis.

Amplified TCR beta CDR3 regions came from RNA transcripts. HTBI primers drove first-round RT-PCR of the TCR CDR3. TCRdb passed the multiplex PCR reads through MiXCR, listing each CDR3 protein once. The sample lists roughly 61,000 distinct CDR3 sequences; around 50% were seen once. This clonotype has only a few counts. Its antigen is not identified. The CDR3 extends over 15 amino acids. CDR1 is LNHDA, CDR2 SQIVND, per germline (reference sequence). V shed 1 base, J shed 4 bases, and the junction held 3 bases outside the gene matches. Study-wide results and limits: A model using 13 V-J features told ophthalmopathy apart from stable hyperthyroidism.

PBMCs were sourced from around 10 ml fresh peripheral blood. The J gene is TRBJ2-1, the V gene TRBV19; TRBD2 aligns across 8 bases. The clonotype was recovered from a woman aged 55-70 years with Graves' ophthalmopathy. The material sequenced was blood. The CDR3: CASSIGSGDYNEQFF. As DNA, the CDR3 is TGTGCCAGTAGTATAGGTAGCGGGGATTACAATGAGCAGTTCTTC.